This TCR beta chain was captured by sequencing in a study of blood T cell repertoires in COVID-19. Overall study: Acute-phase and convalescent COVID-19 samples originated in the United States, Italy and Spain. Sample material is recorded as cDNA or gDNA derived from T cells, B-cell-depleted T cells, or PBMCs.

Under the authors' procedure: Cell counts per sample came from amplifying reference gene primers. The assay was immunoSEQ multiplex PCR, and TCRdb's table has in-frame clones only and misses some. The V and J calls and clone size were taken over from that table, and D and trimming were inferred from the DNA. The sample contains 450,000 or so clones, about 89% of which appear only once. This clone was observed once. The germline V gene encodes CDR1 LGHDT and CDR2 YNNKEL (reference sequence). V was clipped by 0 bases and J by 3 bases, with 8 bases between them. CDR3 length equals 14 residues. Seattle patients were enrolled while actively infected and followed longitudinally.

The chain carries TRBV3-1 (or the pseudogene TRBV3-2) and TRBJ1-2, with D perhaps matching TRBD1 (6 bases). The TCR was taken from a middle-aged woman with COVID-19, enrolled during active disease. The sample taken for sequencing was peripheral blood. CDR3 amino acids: CASSQDAGDYGYTF. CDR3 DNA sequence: TGTGCCAGCAGCCAAGATGCAGGGGACTATGGCTACACCTTC.